This T cell receptor (beta chain) was recorded in a study of cytotoxic CD8 clonotypes in ibrutinib-treated CLL. Study-wide results and caveats: Baseline clonality was higher than in age-matched healthy donors and moved in step with circulating CD8+ T-cell counts.

Clones were read by immunoSEQ multiplex PCR, and TCRdb kept only the in-frame ones, dropping some. The top ten clones hold 15% of a sample with 200,000 to 250,000 clones, 70% of them seen once. Worth noting for this clone: Its antigen is unidentified.

This CDR3 has 14 residues. Trimming took off 0 bases at V and 10 bases at J, with 15 bases between the two ends. Germline V gene data show CDR1 as MNHEY and CDR2 as SVGAGI. Sequenced here: PBMCs, sampled after 24 months of ibrutinib treatment. The V gene is TRBV6-5, the J gene TRBJ1-2, with D perhaps matching TRBD1 (6 bases). The sequence was obtained from a human donor with chronic lymphocytic leukemia. The CDR3 loop reads CASSYSPSGGPYTF. The CDR3 bases are TGTGCCAGCAGTTACTCACCGTCGGGGGGCCCCTACACCTTC.